The rows below give T cell receptor beta chains drawn from one sample of a study of T cell repertoires in cytomegalovirus infection. No antigen has been assigned to these receptors. TCRdb re-called the reads through MiXCR, storing one row per CDR3 protein. The sample shows 450,000 to 550,000 distinct CDR3 sequences, approximately 46% of them seen only once. The input for sequencing was cultured PBMCs, taken from culture after CMV antigen stimulation. These TCRs come from a human donor in good health (CMV status not recorded). Some clones in this sample may be carry-over from other donors' samples. The CDR3 runs from the conserved cysteine through the conserved F or W. A D gene is named only where the DNA matches it firmly. Clone size is given for some rows only: seen once, a few or many times, or a class if the clone is expanded.

>few|TRBD1|TRBV7-2|TRBJ2-7
CASSLVGQLSSYEQYF
TGTGCCAGCAGCTTAGTGGGACAGCTGAGCTCCTACGAGCAGTACTTC
>-|TRBD2|TRBV5-1|TRBJ2-3
CASRGGTRMDTQYF
TGCGCCAGCAGGGGGGGGACTAGAATGGATACGCAGTATTTT
>-|-|TRBV12-3/TRBV12-4|TRBJ2-3
CASSLGLTADTQYF
TGTGCCAGCAGTTTGGGGCTTACCGCAGATACGCAGTATTTT
>-|TRBD2|TRBV11-2|TRBJ2-1
CASSLDPLTSGEQFF
TGTGCCAGCAGCTTAGACCCCCTGACTAGCGGTGAGCAGTTCTTC
>-|TRBD1|TRBV19|TRBJ1-2
CASGQGAANYGYTF
TGTGCCAGTGGACAGGGGGCGGCTAACTATGGCTACACCTTC
>few|-|TRBV7-2|TRBJ1-4
CASSSTGPKKLFF
TGTGCCAGCAGCTCCACGGGGCCTAAAAAACTGTTTTTT
>-|TRBD2|TRBV6-5|TRBJ2-3
CASRAGGVPSTDTQYF
TGTGCCAGCAGGGCGGGGGGAGTTCCTAGCACAGATACGCAGTATTTT
>few|-|TRBV7-2|TRBJ1-2
CASSLVEGTGGYTF
TGTGCCAGCAGCTTAGTGGAAGGGACGGGGGGCTACACCTTC
>-|-|TRBV20-1|TRBJ1-3
CSAHRDSGNTIYF
TGCAGTGCTCATCGGGACTCTGGAAACACCATATATTTT
>-|-|TRBV18|TRBJ1-2
CASSETAGTPRTGYTF
TGTGCCAGCTCAGAAACAGCCGGGACACCCAGAACTGGCTACACCTTC
>-|TRBD2|TRBV4-3|TRBJ2-3
CASSQVNPNRGSRDTQYF
TGCGCCAGCAGCCAAGTAAACCCGAATCGCGGGAGTAGAGATACGCAGTATTTT
>-|-|TRBV4-1|TRBJ2-3
CASSLEYKADTQYF
TGCGCCAGCAGCCTAGAATATAAAGCAGATACGCAGTATTTT
>-|-|TRBV18|TRBJ2-7
CASSPRYGIYEQYF
TGTGCCAGCTCACCACGTTACGGGATTTACGAGCAGTACTTC
>-|-|TRBV12-3/TRBV12-4|TRBJ1-6
CASTIGQPYSPLHF
TGTGCCAGCACCATCGGACAGCCTTACTCACCCCTCCACTTT
>-|-|TRBV2|TRBJ2-3
CASNSALWADTQYF
TGTGCCAGCAACTCCGCCTTGTGGGCAGATACGCAGTATTTT
>-|TRBD2|TRBV6-6|TRBJ2-7
CASSTRGGPALYEQYF
TGTGCCAGCAGTACTCGGGGGGGGCCCGCGTTGTACGAGCAGTACTTC
>-|TRBD2|TRBV11-3|TRBJ2-2
CASSLGAGAGDGELFF
TGTGCCAGCAGCTTAGGGGCGGGAGCGGGTGACGGGGAGCTGTTTTTT
>few|-|TRBV7-2|TRBJ2-7
CASTGGANYEQYF
TGTGCCAGCACCGGTGGGGCCAACTACGAGCAGTACTTC
>-|-|TRBV7-2|TRBJ2-1
CASSLPRYRASHNEQFF
TGTGCCAGCAGCTTACCGAGGTATCGGGCCTCCCACAATGAGCAGTTCTTC
>-|-|TRBV5-6|TRBJ2-3
CASSHQGYTDTQYF
TGTGCCAGCAGCCATCAGGGGTACACAGATACGCAGTATTTT